The 28 T cell receptor beta chains in this list originate from one sample, sequenced in a study of OX40 agonist ivuxolimab in advanced cancers. Using immunoSEQ multiplex PCR, the repertoire was profiled, and TCRdb retains in-frame clones only, with some absent. The sample contains about 32,000 clones, roughly 84% of which appear only once. Source: CD4+ or CD8+ T cells sorted from blood, taken in a trial of the OX40 agonist ivuxolimab. The receptor source for this set is an adult with an advanced solid tumor such as melanoma, head and neck, liver or kidney cancer.

V gene TRBV19 combines with J gene TRBJ1-1; D is unclear. CDR3 length equals 12 residues. Germline CDR1 LNHDA, CDR2 SQIVND (reference sequence). V lost 5 bases and J lost 3, with 7 bases in between. The CDR3: CASSAGDTEAFF. For the CDR3, the DNA is TGTGCCAGTAGTGCAGGAGACACTGAAGCTTTCTTT.

The V and J genes are TRBV9 and TRBJ2-5; 8 nucleotides match TRBD2. Germline V gene sequence: CDR1 SGDLS, CDR2 YYNGEE. V gave up 0 bases and J gave up 1 base; unmatched junction bases: 8. This CDR3 has 17 residues. CDR3 residues: CASSVGPSGFSQETQYF. The DNA of the CDR3 is TGTGCCAGCAGCGTAGGCCCTAGCGGGTTCTCCCAAGAGACCCAGTACTTC.

The rearrangement joins TRBV5-4 to TRBJ2-1; D unclear. In germline, CDR1 is SGHNT, CDR2 YYREEE (reference sequence). V was clipped by 2 bases and J by 9 bases, with 15 bases between them. The CDR3 covers 14 residues. The CDR3 bases are TGTGCCAGCAGCTTTCGGCCCACTGAGGCTGAGCAGTTCTTC. Its protein product is CASSFRPTEAEQFF. The full variable domain, in which reference TRBV5-4 and TRBJ2-1 provide the parts outside the CDR3, is ETGVTQSPTHLIKTRGQQVTLRCSSQSGHNTVSWYQQALGQGPQFIFQYYREEENGRGNFPPRFSGLQFPNYSSELNVNALELDDSALYLCASSFRPTEAEQFFGPGTRLTVL.

The chain carries TRBV6-6 and TRBJ2-1, with TRBD2 matching over 13 bases. J was trimmed by 7 bases and V by 5 bases; bases with no gene match: 2. In germline, CDR1 is MNHNY, CDR2 SVGAGI (reference sequence). There are 14 residues in the CDR3. The CDR3: CASSPLAGGNEQFF. The DNA for the CDR3 is TGTGCCAGCAGTCCACTAGCGGGGGGGAATGAGCAGTTCTTC.

This chain joins TRBV30 and TRBJ2-3; no firm D call. Germline V gene lookup returns CDR1 GTSNPN and CDR2 SVGIG (reference sequence). The CDR3 totals 13 residues. The V gene lost 4 bases and the J gene lost 4 bases, with 12 bases spanning the gap. The CDR3 coding sequence is TGTGCCTGGACCCTGATGGCGCCAGATACGCAGTATTTT. It yields the protein CAWTLMAPDTQYF.

The chain carries TRBV4-1 and TRBJ2-7; TRBD1 matches 8 bases. This CDR3 region has 16 residues. V shed 3 bases and J 2 bases; nucleotides not matched to a gene: 9. CDR1 and CDR2 (germline): MGHRA, YSYEKL. CDR3 in amino acids: CASSHPTGTGAYEQYF. The CDR3 bases are TGCGCCAGCAGCCATCCCACCGGGACAGGAGCCTACGAGCAGTACTTC.

The genes are TRBV6-5 and TRBJ2-5; D ambiguous. Per germline, CDR1 MNHEY and CDR2 SVGAGI. The CDR3 loop spans 12 amino acids. Trimming took 0 bases from V and 5 from J, leaving 4 bases between them. Here the CDR3 DNA reads TGTGCCAGCAGTTACTCTGGGGAGACCCAGTACTTC. It specifies CASSYSGETQYF.

CDR3 in DNA: TGTGCCAGCAGCGGGGGGGGCAGCAATCAGCCCCAGCATTTT. Its translation is CASSGGGSNQPQHF. V and J are TRBV9 and TRBJ1-5; possibly TRBD1 for D (6 bases). The CDR3 loop spans 14 amino acids. V was clipped by 3 bases and J by 1 base, with 8 bases between them. CDR1 is SGDLS and CDR2 is YYNGEE in the germline V gene.

The rearrangement joins TRBV30 to TRBJ2-3; TRBD2 agrees at 8 bases. Germline V lookup: CDR1 GTSNPN, CDR2 SVGIG (reference sequence). The ends lost 1 base at V and 6 bases at J; junction bases unmatched: 0. The CDR3 totals 12 residues. The chain's CDR3 is CAWSGLADTQYF. In DNA, the CDR3 is TGTGCCTGGAGTGGACTAGCGGATACGCAGTATTTT.

This sequence joins TRBV28 and TRBJ2-1, with 7 positions matching TRBD2. This CDR3 spans 11 amino acids. The V and J ends lost 5 bases and 11 bases, in that order; junction bases with no gene match: 3. The V gene's germline CDR1 is MDHEN and CDR2 SYDVKM. CDR3 in amino acids: CASSVGLQQFF. In DNA form, the CDR3 reads TGTGCCAGCAGTGTGGGACTACAGCAGTTCTTC.

V is TRBV4-1 and J is TRBJ1-5, with D possibly TRBD1 on 6 matching bases. With 4 bases removed from V and 5 bases from J, the gap between germline ends came to 18 bases. This CDR3 has 16 amino acids. CDR1 is MGHRA and CDR2 is YSYEKL in the germline V gene. CDR3 bases: TGCGCCAGCAGCCTCAGAGAGGTGGGGGGCGATCAGCCCCAGCATTTT. Its protein product is CASSLREVGGDQPQHF.

This clone was detected a few times. The chain links TRBV7-3 to TRBJ2-6; TRBD1 matches 9 bases. Germline CDR1 and CDR2: SGHTA and FQGTGA. This CDR3 is built from 18 residues. With 5 bases clipped from V and 4 bases from J, the junction kept 12 bases outside the gene matches. The DNA of the CDR3 is TGTGCCAGCAGCACCCCGGGACAGGGATCCTCAGGGGCCAACGTCCTGACTTTC. This sequence encodes CASSTPGQGSSGANVLTF. The full variable domain, in which reference TRBV7-3 and TRBJ2-6 provide the parts outside the CDR3, is GAGVSQTPSNKVTEKGKYVELRCDPISGHTALYWYRQSLGQGPEFLIYFQGTGAADDSGLPNDRFFAVRPEGSVSTLKIQRTERGDSAVYLCASSTPGQGSSGANVLTFGAGSRLTVL.

The V gene is TRBV7-9, the J gene TRBJ2-5; 7 positions agree with TRBD2. V shed 5 bases and J 5 bases; nucleotides not matched to a gene: 17. This CDR3 has 17 residues. Germline V gene sequence: CDR1 SEHNR, CDR2 FQNEAQ (reference sequence). The DNA of the CDR3 is TGTGCCAGCAGCAGAATTCGAACCGGTTCCGGGAGGGAGACCCAGTACTTC. Amino acid sequence: CASSRIRTGSGRETQYF.

This sequence joins TRBV5-1 and TRBJ2-3; 10 bases map to TRBD2. Germline V lookup: CDR1 SGHRS, CDR2 YFSETQ. The CDR3 is 15 amino acids. The trim removed 1 base at V and 7 bases at J, leaving 6 bases unmatched. CDR3: CASSLSSGSLNTQYF. CDR3 bases: TGCGCCAGCAGCTTGTCTAGCGGGAGCCTGAATACGCAGTATTTT.

This clone was recorded once. The chain couples TRBV7-9 to TRBJ2-1, with TRBD2 matching 11 bases. The CDR3 has 15 amino acids. The V segment lost 5 bases and the J segment 12 bases; nucleotides outside the gene matches: 12. Germline CDR1 is SEHNR and CDR2 is FQNEAQ (reference sequence). This CDR3 reads CASSPAGLAVVGQFF. CDR3 coding DNA: TGTGCCAGCAGCCCCGCGGGACTAGCGGTGGTTGGGCAGTTCTTC.

This chain uses TRBV19 with TRBJ1-2; the D gene is possibly TRBD1 (6 bases). The CDR3 runs 15 residues. V was shortened by 6 bases and J by 8 bases, with 22 bases between the two germline ends. Germline V gene lookup returns CDR1 LNHDA and CDR2 SQIVND (reference sequence). CDR3 bases: TGTGCCAGTAGCGCCCGGAGACAGGCTCCGTACGGCTACACCTTC. This encodes CASSARRQAPYGYTF.

The V call is TRBV27, the J call TRBJ2-7, with 12 positions matching TRBD1. V shed 6 bases and J 3 bases; nucleotides not matched to a gene: 6. Germline loops: CDR1 MNHEY, CDR2 SMNVEV (reference sequence). This CDR3 region has 15 residues. The DNA for the CDR3 is TGTGCCAGCAGCGAGGGACAGGGGGCGTTCTACGAGCAGTACTTC. This gives the protein CASSEGQGAFYEQYF.

This clone came up once. The V call is TRBV7-9, the J call TRBJ2-3; D not certain. Germline assignment: CDR1 SEHNR and CDR2 FQNEAQ (reference sequence). Between the trimmed V and J ends, which lost 3 bases and 5 bases, there was a span of 6 bases. The CDR3 consists of 12 residues. The CDR3 DNA is TGTGCCAGCAGCTTTCCGGGAGATACGCAGTATTTT. Translating it yields CASSFPGDTQYF.

The chain carries TRBV7-2 and TRBJ1-5; 8 bases are shared with TRBD1. J gave up 3 bases and V 0 bases, and 13 bases lay outside the gene matches. This CDR3 region has 19 residues. Germline V gives CDR1 SGHTA, CDR2 FQGNSA. CDR3 coding DNA: TGTGCCAGCAGCTTAGCGAGCGACCCAGGGGGCACCCTCAATCAGCCCCAGCATTTT. Encoded protein: CASSLASDPGGTLNQPQHF.

Comment on this clone: A much larger clone differs by one base, so this may be a read error. The sample has other DNA sequences that encode this CDR3 too. The gene calls are TRBV6-5 and TRBJ1-2; D is unclear. Trimming took 0 bases from V and 8 from J, leaving 13 bases between them. The germline V gene has CDR1 MNHEY and CDR2 SVGAGI. The CDR3 covers 14 residues. The CDR3 reads CASSYSGETGGYTF. CDR3 sequence (DNA): TGTGCCAGCAGTTACTCTGGGGAAACGGGGGGCTACACCTTC.

V is TRBV9 and J is TRBJ2-1; D not resolved. In germline, CDR1 is SGDLS, CDR2 YYNGEE. Trimming stripped 4 bases from V and 7 bases from J, with 12 bases between. The CDR3 has 13 amino acids. CDR3 DNA sequence: TGTGCCAGCAGCACCGAATTAAGGAATGAGCAGTTCTTC. Protein: CASSTELRNEQFF.

The chain recombines TRBV5-1 with TRBJ2-7; TRBD1 is a possible D gene (6 bases). The CDR3 extends over 16 amino acids. CDR1 SGHRS and CDR2 YFSETQ come from the germline V gene. The V gene lost 2 bases and the J gene lost 1 base, with 16 bases spanning the gap. This CDR3 reads CASSFGRGMGSYEQYF. The CDR3 nucleotides are TGCGCCAGCAGCTTTGGCAGGGGAATGGGATCCTACGAGCAGTACTTC.

The chain has TRBV7-2 and TRBJ2-2; D call uncertain. The CDR3 has 12 residues. Per the germline V gene, CDR1 is SGHTA and CDR2 is FQGNSA. V lost 5 bases, J lost 6 bases, and 7 bases lay in between. This CDR3 reads CASSPQPGELFF. The CDR3 DNA reads TGTGCCAGCAGCCCCCAGCCCGGGGAGCTGTTTTTT.

The chain recombines TRBV7-2 with TRBJ2-1; no definite D call. Germline CDR1 reads SGHTA; CDR2 reads FQGNSA. This CDR3 contains 13 residues. Trimming left V 3 bases short and J 4 bases short, with 7 bases between. The CDR3 DNA follows: TGTGCCAGCAGCTTTTTGGGATACAATGAGCAGTTCTTC. Its protein product is CASSFLGYNEQFF. The full variable domain, in which reference TRBV7-2 and TRBJ2-1 provide the parts outside the CDR3, is GAGVSQSPSNKVTEKGKDVELRCDPISGHTALYWYRQSLGQGLEFLIYFQGNSAPDKSGLPSDRFSAERTGGSVSTLTIQRTQQEDSAVYLCASSFLGYNEQFFGPGTRLTVL.

The chain carries TRBV4-2 and TRBJ2-1; 12 positions match TRBD2. The CDR3 is made up of 16 amino acids. V lost 1 base to trimming and J lost 2 bases; unmatched junction nucleotides: 0. Germline-derived CDR1 and CDR2 are LGHNA and YNFKEQ. The CDR3 coding sequence is TGTGCCAGCAGCCAAGCTAGCGGGAGGGCCTACAATGAGCAGTTCTTC. It yields the protein CASSQASGRAYNEQFF.

This clone is medium-sized in the sample. V is TRBV4-1 and J is TRBJ2-7; 10 bases are shared with TRBD2. J gave up 6 bases and V 4 bases, and 9 bases lay outside the gene matches. Germline CDR1 reads MGHRA; CDR2 reads YSYEKL. The CDR3 contains 15 residues. The CDR3 DNA reads TGCGCCAGCAGCCTCATAGCGGGAGGAGGATCCGAGCAGTACTTC. Its translation: CASSLIAGGGSEQYF.

The chain links TRBV27 to TRBJ2-2; no clear D. Germline assignment: CDR1 MNHEY and CDR2 SMNVEV (reference sequence). The V end lost 0 bases, the J end lost 3 bases, and 8 bases lay between the germline ends. The CDR3 covers 15 residues. The CDR3 spells CASSLSVYYTGELFF. The CDR3 nucleotides are TGTGCCAGCAGTTTATCAGTCTACTACACCGGGGAGCTGTTTTTT.

The chain combines TRBV2 with TRBJ2-7, with D perhaps TRBD2 (6 bases). V gave up 6 bases and J gave up 2 bases, with 14 bases separating them. The CDR3 has 14 amino acids. Germline CDR1 and CDR2: SNHLY and FYNNEI. CDR3 coding DNA: TGTGCCAGCAGGCCGCGGGATTACGCCTACGAGCAGTACTTC. It encodes CASRPRDYAYEQYF. The entire variable domain, with the rest obtained from reference TRBV2 and TRBJ2-7, is as follows: EPEVTQTPSHQVTQMGQEVILRCVPISNHLYFYWYRQILGQKVEFLVSFYNNEISEKSEIFDDQFSVERPDGSNFTLKIRSTKLEDSAMYFCASRPRDYAYEQYFGPGTRLTVT.